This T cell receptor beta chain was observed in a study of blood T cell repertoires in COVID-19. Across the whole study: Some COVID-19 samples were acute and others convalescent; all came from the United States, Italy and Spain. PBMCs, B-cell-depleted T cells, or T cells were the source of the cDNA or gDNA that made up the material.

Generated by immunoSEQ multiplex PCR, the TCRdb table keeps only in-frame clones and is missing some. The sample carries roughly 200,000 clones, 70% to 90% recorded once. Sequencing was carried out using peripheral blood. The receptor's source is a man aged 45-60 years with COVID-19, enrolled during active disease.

The CDR3 region is CASSTGNTYNSPLHF. The CDR3 bases are TGCGCCAGCAGCACAGGGAACACCTATAATTCACCCCTCCACTTT. V gene TRBV4-3 combines with J gene TRBJ1-6; D may be TRBD1 (6 bases). The germline V gene encodes CDR1 LGHNA and CDR2 YSLEER. The V end was cut by 5 bases, the J end by 2 bases, with 10 bases between. The length of the CDR3 is 15 residues.